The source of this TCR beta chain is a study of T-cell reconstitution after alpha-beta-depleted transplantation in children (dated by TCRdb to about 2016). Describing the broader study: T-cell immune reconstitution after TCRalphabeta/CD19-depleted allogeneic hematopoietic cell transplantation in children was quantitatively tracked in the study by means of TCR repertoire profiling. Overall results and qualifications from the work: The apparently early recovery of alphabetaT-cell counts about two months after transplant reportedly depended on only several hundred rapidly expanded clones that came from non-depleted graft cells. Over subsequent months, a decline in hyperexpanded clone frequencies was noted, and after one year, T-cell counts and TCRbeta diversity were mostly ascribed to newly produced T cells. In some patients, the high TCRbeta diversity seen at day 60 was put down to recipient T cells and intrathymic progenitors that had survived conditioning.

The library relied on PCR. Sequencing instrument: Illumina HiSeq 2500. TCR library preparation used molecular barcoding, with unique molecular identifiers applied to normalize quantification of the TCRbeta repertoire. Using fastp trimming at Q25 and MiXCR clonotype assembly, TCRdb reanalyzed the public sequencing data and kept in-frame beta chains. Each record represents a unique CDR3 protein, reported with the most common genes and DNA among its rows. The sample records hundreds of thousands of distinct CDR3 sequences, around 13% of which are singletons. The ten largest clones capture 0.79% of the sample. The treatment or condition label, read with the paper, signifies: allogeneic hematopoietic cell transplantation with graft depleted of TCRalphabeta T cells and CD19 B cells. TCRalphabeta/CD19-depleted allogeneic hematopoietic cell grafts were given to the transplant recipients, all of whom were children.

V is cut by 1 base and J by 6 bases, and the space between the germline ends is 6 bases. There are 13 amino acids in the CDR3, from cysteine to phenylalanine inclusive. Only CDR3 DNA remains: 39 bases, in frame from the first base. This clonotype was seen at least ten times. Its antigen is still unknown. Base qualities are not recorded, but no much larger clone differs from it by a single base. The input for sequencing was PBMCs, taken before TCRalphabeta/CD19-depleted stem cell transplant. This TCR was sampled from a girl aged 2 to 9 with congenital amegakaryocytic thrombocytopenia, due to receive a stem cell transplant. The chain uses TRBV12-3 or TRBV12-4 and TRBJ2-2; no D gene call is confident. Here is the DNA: TGTGCCAGCAGTTTAGGACACCCCGGGGAGCTGTTTTTT. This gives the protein CASSLGHPGELFF.